The table lists the clone carrying this T cell receptor beta chain with many counts. The data belong to a study of identical twins' blood T cells. Study details: About 50 million reads came from around twelve libraries, six alpha, six beta.

From germline, CDR1 is SGHRS and CDR2 YFSETQ. V lost 0 bases, J lost 4 bases, and 13 bases lay in between. The CDR3 runs to 16 residues. Sample barcodes were added at both library ends during cDNA synthesis. TCRdb re-called the 5' RACE reads through MiXCR, storing one row per CDR3 protein. The sample lists about 370,000 distinct CDR3 sequences, over 25% seen once, with about 6.1% in the top ten. Sequencing input: PBMCs. This chain uses TRBV5-1 with TRBJ1-4; D ambiguous. This receptor was taken from a woman aged 18-49 years in good health. The CDR3 protein is CASSLVGETDNEKLFF. The CDR3 coding sequence is TGCGCCAGCAGCTTGGTTGGGGAAACCGATAATGAAAAACTGTTTTTT.